The rows below give T cell receptor beta chains drawn from one sample of a study of blood T cell repertoires in COVID-19. Some clones are missing from TCRdb's copy, which holds only in-frame ones; the method was immunoSEQ multiplex PCR. Here the sample spans about 68,000 clones, roughly nine tenths being singletons. Sequenced material: peripheral blood. All receptors derive from a woman between 50 and 59 years old with COVID-19, enrolled during active disease. CDR3s include the opening cysteine and the closing phenylalanine or tryptophan. Each record gives: V gene, D gene, J gene, clone size, CDR3 protein, CDR3 DNA. D genes are given only for firm matches. Clone size is not always given. Where it is, it says once, few, many or a class for expanded clones.

TRBV13	.	TRBJ2-5	.	CASSLWTTQETQYF	TGTGCCAGCAGCTTATGGACTACTCAAGAGACCCAGTACTTC
TRBV10-1	.	TRBJ2-3	few	CASSEFLGESDTQYF	TGCGCCAGCAGTGAATTTCTCGGGGAGTCAGATACGCAGTATTTT
TRBV6-5	.	TRBJ2-3	.	CASSNTDTQYF	TGTGCCAGCTCTAACACAGATACGCAGTATTTT
TRBV18	.	TRBJ2-2	.	CASSPPHVGVSGELFF	TGTGCCAGCTCACCACCGCACGTTGGAGTTTCTGGGGAGCTGTTTTTT
TRBV29-1	TRBD2	TRBJ2-1	.	CSVGRTSGSHNEQFF	TGCAGCGTTGGTCGGACTAGCGGGTCTCACAATGAGCAGTTCTTC
TRBV5-1	TRBD1	TRBJ1-4	.	CASSARTGGQEKLFF	TGCGCCAGCAGCGCACGGACAGGGGGCCAGGAAAAACTGTTTTTT
TRBV7-8	.	TRBJ1-2	.	CASSPSTSRVASYGYTF	TGTGCCAGCAGCCCCTCGACATCGCGGGTGGCTTCGTATGGCTACACCTTC
TRBV5-1	TRBD2	TRBJ2-1	.	CASSLELAATYNEQFF	TGCGCCAGCAGCTTGGAACTAGCGGCTACTTACAATGAGCAGTTCTTC
TRBV5-1	.	TRBJ2-6	.	CASSTGNGANVLTF	TGCGCCAGCAGTACAGGGAACGGGGCCAACGTCCTGACTTTC
TRBV3-1/TRBV3-2	TRBD2	TRBJ2-5	.	CASSQDRTSGHETQYF	TGTGCCAGCAGCCAAGATAGAACTAGCGGGCACGAGACCCAGTACTTC
TRBV13	TRBD2	TRBJ2-7	.	CASSPAWAASGAYEQYF	TGTGCCAGCAGCCCAGCTTGGGCGGCTAGCGGAGCCTACGAGCAGTACTTC
TRBV7-2	.	TRBJ2-1	.	CASSLGSLGSYEQFF	TGTGCCAGCAGCTTAGGGTCCCTCGGTAGCTATGAGCAGTTCTTC
TRBV19	TRBD1	TRBJ1-5	.	CASSMGTGRVNQPQHF	TGTGCCAGTAGTATGGGGACAGGCAGAGTAAATCAGCCCCAGCATTTT
TRBV30	TRBD2	TRBJ2-1	.	CAWSVRASGWVGVSYNEQFF	TGTGCCTGGAGTGTACGGGCTAGCGGGTGGGTTGGGGTTTCCTACAATGAGCAGTTCTTC
TRBV21-1	.	TRBJ2-7	.	CASGALAGGDEQYF	TGTGCCAGCGGGGCTTTAGCGGGAGGAGACGAGCAGTACTTC
TRBV28	.	TRBJ1-5	.	CASSSQARQPQHF	TGTGCCAGCAGTTCACAAGCGCGTCAGCCCCAGCATTTT
TRBV18	.	TRBJ2-3	.	CASSATRVAESTDTQYF	TGTGCCAGCTCAGCTACTCGGGTCGCCGAGAGCACAGATACGCAGTATTTT
TRBV23-1	TRBD1	TRBJ2-2	.	CASSLSTQGADTGELFF	TGCGCCAGCAGTCTCTCAACACAGGGGGCGGACACCGGGGAGCTGTTTTTT
TRBV5-6	.	TRBJ2-1	.	CASSFNPSSYNEQFF	TGTGCCAGCAGCTTTAATCCGAGCTCCTACAATGAGCAGTTCTTC
TRBV27	TRBD1	TRBJ1-5	.	CASSLQGQGSNQPQHF	TGTGCCAGCAGTCTACAGGGACAGGGGAGCAATCAGCCCCAGCATTTT
TRBV5-1	.	TRBJ2-7	.	CASSQSALTYEQYF	TGCGCCAGCAGCCAAAGCGCACTTACCTACGAGCAGTACTTC
TRBV6-5	TRBD2	TRBJ2-7	once	CASSSGGQGAEQYF	TGTGCCAGCAGTTCGGGGGGGCAGGGCGCGGAGCAGTACTTC
TRBV5-5	.	TRBJ2-7	.	CASGRTYEQYF	TGTGCCAGCGGCAGGACATACGAGCAGTACTTC
TRBV27	.	TRBJ1-2	.	CASGSGGNGYTF	TGTGCCAGCGGAAGCGGGGGGAATGGCTACACCTTC
TRBV19	.	TRBJ1-5	.	CASSIDWGRGPYQPQHF	TGTGCCAGTAGTATAGATTGGGGCAGGGGACCCTATCAGCCCCAGCATTTT
TRBV9	TRBD2	TRBJ2-7	.	CASSVTSGRGEQYF	TGTGCCAGCAGCGTCACTAGCGGGAGAGGCGAGCAGTACTTC
TRBV28	TRBD1	TRBJ2-5	.	CASSDLAIRTGLSGQETQYF	TGTGCCAGCAGCGACCTCGCCATCAGGACAGGGCTAAGCGGCCAAGAGACCCAGTACTTC
TRBV28	TRBD1	TRBJ2-5	.	CASNDRGQETQYF	TGTGCCAGCAACGACAGGGGCCAAGAGACCCAGTACTTC
TRBV30	.	TRBJ2-7	.	CAWRTRGQSYEQYF	TGTGCCTGGAGGACGCGGGGGCAGTCCTACGAGCAGTACTTC
TRBV2	TRBD2	TRBJ2-7	.	CATGGGYEQYF	TGTGCCACCGGGGGGGGCTACGAGCAGTACTTC
TRBV27	.	TRBJ1-2	.	CASSLRSEWRMAYGYTF	TGTGCCAGCAGTTTAAGATCCGAGTGGAGGATGGCCTATGGCTACACCTTC
TRBV6-5	.	TRBJ1-2	.	CASTPDQFYGYTF	TGTGCCAGCACCCCCGATCAGTTCTATGGCTACACCTTC
TRBV28	.	TRBJ1-4	.	CASSPAGRGDEKLFF	TGTGCCAGCAGTCCCGCAGGCAGGGGAGATGAAAAACTGTTTTTT
TRBV5-1	TRBD2	TRBJ2-1	.	CASSFGGRAYNEQFF	TGCGCCAGCAGCTTCGGCGGGAGGGCCTACAATGAGCAGTTCTTC
TRBV6-2/TRBV6-3	TRBD1	TRBJ1-6	.	CASSTPRTGANSPLHF	TGTGCCAGCAGTACCCCTCGGACAGGGGCTAATTCACCCCTCCACTTT
TRBV6-5	.	TRBJ1-1	.	CASSLFGGNTEAFF	TGTGCCAGCAGTCTTTTCGGGGGGAACACTGAAGCTTTCTTT
TRBV7-9	.	TRBJ2-3	.	CASTLREDTQYF	TGTGCCAGCACCCTCAGGGAAGATACGCAGTATTTT
TRBV9	TRBD2	TRBJ2-3	.	CASSPHLLAEPLPDTQYF	TGTGCCAGCAGCCCACACCTCCTAGCGGAACCTCTCCCAGATACGCAGTATTTT
TRBV9	TRBD2	TRBJ2-5	.	CASNVAGGPSETQYF	TGTGCCAGCAATGTGGCGGGAGGGCCTTCAGAGACCCAGTACTTC
TRBV7-2	.	TRBJ2-1	.	CASSRYNEQFF	TGTGCCAGCAGCCGTTACAATGAGCAGTTCTTC
TRBV5-6	TRBD1	TRBJ2-2	.	CASSVGQATGELFF	TGTGCCAGCAGCGTGGGACAGGCGACCGGGGAGCTGTTTTTT
TRBV9	.	TRBJ2-3	.	CASSVAGTSDTQYF	TGTGCCAGCAGCGTAGCAGGCACCTCAGATACGCAGTATTTT
TRBV9	TRBD2	TRBJ2-5	.	CASSATSGPRETQYF	TGTGCCAGCAGCGCCACTAGCGGTCCTAGGGAGACCCAGTACTTC
TRBV11-2	TRBD1	TRBJ2-4	few	CASSSERGPKNIQYF	TGTGCCAGCAGCTCAGAGAGGGGGCCGAAAAACATTCAGTACTTC
TRBV9	TRBD2	TRBJ2-2	.	CASSLAGGPGTGELFF	TGTGCCAGCAGCCTAGCGGGAGGGCCTGGCACCGGGGAGCTGTTTTTT
TRBV14	.	TRBJ1-1	.	CATKSGGQGTEAFF	TGTGCCACCAAAAGCGGGGGGCAGGGCACTGAAGCTTTCTTT
TRBV5-5	TRBD2	TRBJ2-6	few	CASSLEIAGGTGANVLTF	TGTGCCAGCAGCTTAGAAATAGCGGGAGGTACTGGGGCCAACGTCCTGACTTTC
TRBV21-1	.	TRBJ2-1	.	CASSPTVWDRIYNEQFF	TGTGCCAGCAGCCCAACCGTCTGGGACAGAATTTACAATGAGCAGTTCTTC
TRBV14	TRBD1	TRBJ1-2	.	CASSQVWGGTGSGYTF	TGTGCCAGCAGCCAAGTTTGGGGCGGGACAGGGAGTGGCTACACCTTC
TRBV19	.	TRBJ2-2	once	CASSISGGTGELFF	TGTGCCAGTAGTATATCAGGGGGGACCGGGGAGCTGTTTTTT
TRBV4-1	.	TRBJ2-1	.	CASSQDDGGGSEQFF	TGCGCCAGCAGCCAAGACGACGGGGGAGGATCTGAGCAGTTCTTC
TRBV28	.	TRBJ2-7	.	CASSAPTRPGEQYF	TGTGCCAGCAGTGCGCCGACCCGACCAGGGGAGCAGTACTTC
TRBV28	TRBD2	TRBJ2-5	few	CASSVGTSRTQYF	TGTGCCAGCAGCGTAGGGACTAGCAGGACCCAGTACTTC
TRBV5-1	.	TRBJ2-7	.	CASSLAGTYEQYF	TGCGCCAGCAGCTTGGCGGGGACCTACGAGCAGTACTTC
TRBV7-2	.	TRBJ1-6	.	CASSSSGGQDSPLHF	TGTGCCAGCAGCTCGTCGGGAGGGCAGGATTCACCCCTCCACTTT